These 22 T cell receptor beta chains were sequenced from one sample in a study of vaccination effects on CD4 cells after COVID-19. Produced via immunoSEQ multiplex PCR; TCRdb's table is partial and in-frame only. The sample includes about 58,000 clones, about 83% of them seen just once. Between days 9 and 11 of culture, CD4+ T cells were separated out. Antigen specificity for these receptors is unknown. The input for sequencing was CD4+ T cells from PBMCs cultured without peptide, taken before COVID-19 vaccination. These receptors were collected from a human donor who received a COVID-19 vaccine.

The chain has TRBV6-5 and TRBJ2-3; 9 positions agree with TRBD1. The CDR3 is 15 residues long. The junction had 5 bases not matched to a gene; V was cut back by 0 bases and J by 7 bases. CDR1 MNHEY and CDR2 SVGAGI come from the germline V gene. CDR3 bases: TGTGCCAGCAGTTACTCGAACAGGGGGCTGTATACGCAGTATTTT. Amino acids: CASSYSNRGLYTQYF.

V is TRBV5-1 and J is TRBJ1-6; 7 bases align to TRBD1. CDR1 SGHRS and CDR2 YFSETQ come from the germline V gene. The CDR3 totals 14 residues. After removal of 4 bases from V and 10 bases from J, the junction contained 8 bases not matched to a gene. DNA for the CDR3: TGCGCCAGCAGCCTAACAGGGGTGGGATCACCCCTCCACTTT. This encodes CASSLTGVGSPLHF.

The sample holds one count of this clone. The V and J genes are TRBV9 and TRBJ2-7; D tentatively reads TRBD1 or TRBD2 (5 bases each). Between the trimmed V and J ends, which lost 4 bases and 5 bases, there was a span of 13 bases. The CDR3 loop spans 13 amino acids. CDR1 SGDLS and CDR2 YYNGEE come from the germline V gene. The CDR3 here is CASSPTKGHEQYV. The CDR3, as DNA: TGTGCCAGCAGCCCCACGAAGGGACACGAGCAGTACGTC.

V usage is TRBV5-5 and J usage is TRBJ2-3, with 7 bases that match TRBD1. There are 14 residues in the CDR3. Trimming removed 7 bases from V and 6 bases from J; junction bases left unmatched: 11. CDR1 SGHKS and CDR2 YYEKEE come from the germline V gene (reference sequence). The CDR3 protein is CASFLGQPRDTQYF. DNA for the CDR3: TGTGCCAGCTTTTTGGGACAGCCAAGGGATACGCAGTATTTT.

Only one count was recorded for this clone. This chain joins TRBV30 and TRBJ1-1; 8 positions agree with TRBD1. From germline, CDR1 is GTSNPN and CDR2 SVGIG (reference sequence). The CDR3 sequence is 13 residues long. J was trimmed by 4 bases and V by 5 bases; bases with no gene match: 6. The CDR3 is CAWGQGAGTEAFF. The CDR3 DNA follows: TGTGCCTGGGGGCAGGGGGCTGGCACTGAAGCTTTCTTT.

Here the CDR3 reads CASTPEARGNQPQHF. The CDR3 coding sequence is TGTGCCAGCACCCCCGAAGCGAGGGGGAATCAGCCCCAGCATTTT. This chain links TRBV27 with TRBJ1-5, with a weak D call TRBD1 (6 bases). Germline lookup yields CDR1 MNHEY and CDR2 SMNVEV (reference sequence). V lost 7 bases, J lost 4 bases, and 17 bases lay in between. The CDR3 extends over 15 amino acids.

This clone appeared a single time. The chain couples TRBV5-1 to TRBJ1-1; perhaps TRBD1 as D (5 bases). The CDR3 extends over 16 amino acids. Germline values: CDR1 SGHRS, CDR2 YFSETQ. V was pared by 5 bases and J by 2 bases, with 19 bases between. The CDR3 here is CASRQEGYGGNTEAFF. As DNA, the CDR3 is TGCGCCAGCAGACAGGAGGGATATGGTGGAAACACTGAAGCTTTCTTT.

J is TRBJ2-1 and V is TRBV6-2 or TRBV6-3, with TRBD1 matching 7 bases. Germline CDR1 MNHEY, CDR2 SVGEGT. The CDR3 loop spans 15 amino acids. V was pared by 0 bases and J by 6 bases, with 5 bases of the junction left unmatched. This CDR3 is CASSYSRQGINEQFF. In DNA form, the CDR3 reads TGTGCCAGCAGTTACTCGAGACAGGGTATCAATGAGCAGTTCTTC.

The J gene is TRBJ2-5, the V gene TRBV5-5; no definite D call. With 0 bases removed from V and 1 base from J, the gap between germline ends came to 10 bases. Germline-derived CDR1 and CDR2 are SGHKS and YYEKEE (reference sequence). The CDR3 sequence is 15 residues long. The CDR3, as DNA: TGTGCCAGCAGCTTGGTCCACACCTTCCAAGAGACCCAGTACTTC. This encodes CASSLVHTFQETQYF.

The chain carries TRBV14 and TRBJ1-1; no clear D gene. Per the germline V gene, CDR1 is SGHDN and CDR2 is FVKESK. Trimming stripped 2 bases from V and 1 base from J, with 8 bases between. The CDR3 extends over 14 amino acids. The CDR3 loop is CASSQYGPNTEAFF. Here the CDR3 DNA reads TGTGCCAGCAGCCAATATGGCCCGAACACTGAAGCTTTCTTT.

This clone showed up just once. This chain joins TRBV27 and TRBJ1-6; 12 nucleotides agree with TRBD1. Germline V gene data show CDR1 as MNHEY and CDR2 as SMNVEV (reference sequence). The CDR3 has 19 residues. Germline trimming cut 5 bases from V and 5 bases from J; bases unmatched to any gene: 13. The CDR3 bases are TGTGCCAGCAGTCCAACAATTCGGGACAGGGGGCAGGATAATTCACCCCTCCACTTT. It codes for CASSPTIRDRGQDNSPLHF.

The rearrangement uses TRBV18 and TRBJ2-6; 7 bases are shared with TRBD2. V lost 2 bases to trimming and J lost 3 bases; unmatched junction nucleotides: 1. Germline V gene lookup returns CDR1 KGHSH and CDR2 LQKENI. The CDR3 runs 15 residues. The CDR3 protein is CASSPGGVGANVLTF. CDR3 in DNA: TGTGCCAGCTCACCAGGGGGGGTTGGGGCCAACGTCCTGACTTTC.

This chain links TRBV7-2 with TRBJ1-4; the match to TRBD1 covers 8 bases. CDR1 is SGHTA, CDR2 FQGNSA, per germline. J gave up 9 bases and V 8 bases, and 11 bases lay outside the gene matches. The CDR3 runs 14 residues. CDR3 coding DNA: TGTGCCAGCTTAGAGGACAGGGCCCCACAAAAACTGTTTTTT. Protein product: CASLEDRAPQKLFF.

The V gene is TRBV7-2, the J gene TRBJ1-1; 7 bases match TRBD1. Germline V gene data show CDR1 as SGHTA and CDR2 as FQGNSA. The J segment lost 4 bases and the V segment lost 4 bases, leaving 6 bases of the junction unmatched. This CDR3 is built from 14 residues. The CDR3 region has the DNA TGTGCCAGCAGCTCTCGACGACAGGGCACTGAAGCTTTCTTT. Its protein product is CASSSRRQGTEAFF.

The CDR3 loop is CASSYGQVSGYTF. As DNA, the CDR3 is TGTGCCAGCAGTTACGGGCAGGTCAGCGGCTACACCTTC. The chain uses TRBV6-2 or TRBV6-3 and TRBJ1-2; D is undetermined. V lost 2 bases to trimming and J lost 8 bases, with 12 bases between them. The germline gives CDR1 MNHEY, CDR2 SVGEGT. This CDR3 has 13 amino acids.

This clone has just one count. The rearrangement uses TRBV7-8 and TRBJ1-5; D call uncertain. Trimming cost V 0 bases and J 5 bases, with 5 bases left between them. The CDR3 runs 13 residues. Germline CDR1 is SGHVS and CDR2 is FQNEAQ. The CDR3 DNA sequence: TGTGCCAGCAGCTTAGCGGTGGATCAGCCCCAGCATTTT. Translated: CASSLAVDQPQHF.

The J gene is TRBJ1-2, the V gene TRBV18; a weak D match, TRBD1 (5 bases). This CDR3 is 14 amino acids long. Trimming removed 0 bases from V and 0 bases from J, with 5 bases in between. Germline V gene lookup returns CDR1 KGHSH and CDR2 LQKENI. CDR3: CASSPPGPNYGYTF. CDR3 DNA: TGTGCCAGCTCACCACCGGGGCCTAACTATGGCTACACCTTC. The complete variable domain, with remaining parts taken from reference TRBV18 and TRBJ1-2, reads NAGVMQNPRHLVRRRGQEARLRCSPMKGHSHVYWYRQLPEEGLKFMVYLQKENIIDESGMPKERFSAEFPKEGPSILRIQQVVRGDSAAYFCASSPPGPNYGYTFGSGTRLTVV.

V is TRBV9 and J is TRBJ1-3, with a tentative D call TRBD1 (5 bases). CDR3 size: 17 residues. V was pared by 1 base and J by 0 bases, with 14 bases between. CDR1 and CDR2 (germline): SGDLS, YYNGEE. The CDR3 loop is CASSVNSGPYSGNTIYF. The CDR3, as DNA: TGTGCCAGCAGCGTAAATTCAGGGCCGTACTCTGGAAACACCATATATTTT. The variable domain in full, completed from reference TRBV9 and TRBJ1-3, reads DSGVTQTPKHLITATGQRVTLRCSPRSGDLSVYWYQQSLDQGLQFLIQYYNGEERAKGNILERFSAQQFPDLHSELNLSSLELGDSALYFCASSVNSGPYSGNTIYFGEGSWLTVV.

This clone was counted only a few times. The V gene is TRBV18, the J gene TRBJ2-7; 11 bases are a match to TRBD1. This CDR3 comprises 15 residues. Looked up from germline, CDR1 is KGHSH and CDR2 is LQKENI. Trimming took 3 bases from V and 4 from J; bases not matched to a gene: 5. DNA of the CDR3: TGTGCCAGCTCACCTGGACAGGGGGCCGCTTACGAGCAGTACGTC. Protein sequence: CASSPGQGAAYEQYV.

J is TRBJ2-7 and V is TRBV6-5, with unresolved D. CDR3 length: 14 amino acids. Trimming pared 6 bases from V and 3 bases from J, leaving 15 bases between. From germline, CDR1 is MNHEY and CDR2 SVGAGI. CDR3 protein: CASRPGQAIYEQYV. In nucleotides, the CDR3 is TGTGCCAGCAGGCCGGGCCAGGCAATCTACGAGCAGTACGTC.

The gene calls are TRBV25-1 and TRBJ2-3; D may correspond to TRBD1 or TRBD2 (7 bases each). In germline, CDR1 is MGHDK, CDR2 SYGVNS. The CDR3 spans 16 residues. Trimming took off 5 bases at V and 6 bases at J, with 21 bases between the two ends. DNA for the CDR3: TGTGCCAGCAGTACCTCAGGGGGGGGCCGGTTGGATACGCAGTATTTT. It translates to CASSTSGGGRLDTQYF.

The J gene is TRBJ1-1, the V gene TRBV5-1; TRBD1 might be the D (5 bases). V lost 6 bases and J lost 0, with 24 bases in between. This CDR3 spans 18 amino acids. Germline CDR1 reads SGHRS; CDR2 reads YFSETQ. This chain's CDR3 is CASNSSARAGSMNTEAFF. Written as DNA, the CDR3 is TGCGCCAGCAATTCTTCCGCCAGGGCGGGATCCATGAACACTGAAGCTTTCTTT.